This TCR beta chain was identified during a study of cytotoxic CD8 clonotypes in ibrutinib-treated CLL. Turning to the study itself: The patients, around 12 relapsed/refractory and around 15 treatment-naive, included fewer than 18 who were IGHV unmutated.

A remark on this clone: Its target is not known.

Approximately 2 micrograms of genomic DNA from cryopreserved PBMCs went into TCR beta libraries. Study-wide results and caveats: Higher circulating CD8+ T-cell counts strongly accompanied higher baseline clonality, above age-matched healthy donors.

Per germline, CDR1 LGHNA and CDR2 YNFKEQ. The CDR3 is 13 residues long. V lost 0 bases and J 6 bases, leaving 9 bases between the germline ends. Some clones are missing from TCRdb's copy, which holds only in-frame ones; the method was immunoSEQ multiplex PCR. The table includes over 150,000 clones, about four fifths detected once. This TCR came from a human donor with chronic lymphocytic leukemia. J is TRBJ2-7 and V is TRBV4-2; the D is unclear. The source material was PBMCs, sampled after 12 months of ibrutinib treatment. The CDR3 protein is CASSQESWGEQYF. In nucleotides, the CDR3 is TGTGCCAGCAGCCAAGAATCTTGGGGCGAGCAGTACTTC.